These 26 T cell receptor beta chains share one sample of origin, sequenced in a study of beta chain features in type 1 diabetes. The authors reverse transcribed all of the isolated RNA, so sequencing captured expressed TCRB transcripts. The data were produced by immunoSEQ multiplex PCR, yet TCRdb's version contains in-frame clones alone and is incomplete. This sample yields a few hundred thousand clones, of which 30% are seen a single time; about 0.065% belongs to the top ten. The sequenced material came from naive CD4+ T cells from blood. The source is a man younger than 35 in good health.

This chain connects TRBV29-1 to TRBJ2-1, with D tentatively TRBD1 (6 bases). Germline V gene data show CDR1 as SQVTM and CDR2 as ANQGSEA. Between the trimmed V and J ends, which lost 4 bases and 0 bases, there was a span of 7 bases. This CDR3 is built from 13 residues. The CDR3 reads CSVGQDSYNEQFF. The CDR3 nucleotides are TGCAGCGTTGGACAGGACTCCTACAATGAGCAGTTCTTC.

The chain links TRBV14 to TRBJ2-7, with TRBD2 identical over 14 bases. The CDR3 loop spans 15 amino acids. Germline V lookup: CDR1 SGHDN, CDR2 FVKESK. V lost 4 bases, J lost 3 bases, and 2 bases stayed unmatched. The CDR3 loop is CASSPGLAGVYEQYF. CDR3 in DNA: TGTGCCAGCAGCCCGGGACTAGCGGGAGTCTACGAGCAGTACTTC.

In its sample, this clone was seen a few times. For the CDR3, the DNA is TGTGCCAGCAGCCCGACAGGGGGCGAGCAGTACTTC. Residues: CASSPTGGEQYF. This chain links TRBV7-7 with TRBJ2-7; TRBD1 aligns across 9 bases. This CDR3 spans 12 amino acids. Germline-derived CDR1 and CDR2 are SSHAT and FNYEAQ (reference sequence). V gave up 5 bases and J gave up 6 bases; unmatched junction bases: 2.

V is TRBV30 and J is TRBJ2-4, with 8 bases aligning to TRBD2. Unmatched junction bases numbered 11, after V lost 1 base and J lost 0 bases. The CDR3 covers 18 residues. The germline gives CDR1 GTSNPN, CDR2 SVGIG (reference sequence). In DNA form, the CDR3 reads TGTGCCTGGAGTGACGGTCTAGCGGGCCTTCTAGCCAAAAACATTCAGTACTTC. This encodes CAWSDGLAGLLAKNIQYF.

V is TRBV18 and J is TRBJ1-1, with unresolved D. CDR3 length: 15 amino acids. The germline V gene encodes CDR1 KGHSH and CDR2 LQKENI. With 3 bases removed from V and 4 bases from J, the gap between germline ends came to 15 bases. CDR3 sequence reads: CASSPGLALGTEAFF. For the CDR3, the DNA is TGTGCCAGCTCACCGGGCTTAGCGTTAGGCACTGAAGCTTTCTTT.

This clone was counted only a few times. The DNA of the CDR3 is TGCAGCGTTTCTGGCGGGGCCGGCTATGGCTACACCTTC. This translates into CSVSGGAGYGYTF. The chain carries TRBV29-1 and TRBJ1-2; possibly TRBD1 for D (5 bases). Trimming left V 5 bases short and J 4 bases short, with 14 bases between. Germline V CDR1 and CDR2: SQVTM, ANQGSEA. The CDR3 covers 13 residues.

The chain joins TRBV6-1 to TRBJ2-5; no clear D gene. V gave up 1 base and J gave up 5 bases, with 8 bases separating them. CDR3 length equals 13 residues. The germline CDR1 and CDR2 sequences are MNHNS and SASEGT. CDR3 sequence reads: CASSEGTRETQYF. CDR3 DNA sequence: TGTGCCAGCAGTGAAGGCACTCGGGAGACCCAGTACTTC.

This CDR3 reads CACFKSMGNEKLFF. The CDR3 DNA follows: TGTGCCTGCTTTAAGTCGATGGGAAATGAAAAACTGTTTTTT. This sequence joins TRBV2 and TRBJ1-4; D gene unclear. The CDR3 sequence is 14 residues long. CDR1 is SNHLY and CDR2 is FYNNEI in the germline V gene. V was trimmed by 11 bases and J by 5 bases, leaving 18 bases between them.

The genes are TRBV5-6 and TRBJ2-7; D unclear. From germline, CDR1 is SGHDT and CDR2 YYEEEE. The CDR3 has 14 amino acids. Trimming shortened V by 0 bases and J by 2 bases, and 9 bases separated the two germline ends. The CDR3 sequence: CASSLGPGAYEQYF. CDR3 sequence (DNA): TGTGCCAGCAGCTTGGGTCCTGGTGCCTACGAGCAGTACTTC.

The sample holds a few counts of this clone. The chain uses TRBV30 and TRBJ2-1; perhaps TRBD2 as D (5 bases). Per germline, CDR1 GTSNPN and CDR2 SVGIG (reference sequence). The germline V and J ends were trimmed by 8 bases and 9 bases, with 14 bases remaining between them. This CDR3 is 11 amino acids long. CDR3 in amino acids: CARESGGEQFF. The CDR3 bases are TGTGCCCGAGAAAGCGGTGGTGAGCAGTTCTTC.

The chain recombines TRBV7-2 with TRBJ1-4, with 9 bases identical to TRBD1. The V segment lost 1 base and the J segment 5 bases; nucleotides outside the gene matches: 2. The CDR3 spans 15 residues. In germline, CDR1 is SGHTA, CDR2 FQGNSA. The CDR3 region has the DNA TGTGCCAGCAGCTTAGTAGGGACAGGGAATGAAAAACTGTTTTTT. Translated, it gives CASSLVGTGNEKLFF.

The V call is TRBV4-2, the J call TRBJ2-7; 8 nucleotides agree with TRBD2. With V trimmed by 6 bases and J by 5 bases, 9 bases remained unmatched. Germline V gives CDR1 LGHNA, CDR2 YNFKEQ. The CDR3 length is 14 residues. The CDR3 spells CASSSQRETHEQYF. CDR3 in DNA: TGTGCCAGCAGTTCGCAGCGGGAGACTCACGAGCAGTACTTC.

The V call is TRBV28, the J call TRBJ1-5; TRBD1 is a possible D gene (6 bases). The germline V and J ends were trimmed by 6 bases and 6 bases, with 21 bases remaining between them. The germline V gene has CDR1 MDHEN and CDR2 SYDVKM. The CDR3 spans 16 residues. CDR3 sequence (DNA): TGTGCCAGCAGCGACTCTAAAAGGGGGGTGAGTCAGCCCCAGCATTTT. It is translated as CASSDSKRGVSQPQHF.

This clone was observed a few times. This chain uses TRBV19 with TRBJ2-7; TRBD2 aligns across 10 bases. V lost 4 bases, J lost 7 bases, and 7 bases stayed unmatched. The CDR3 consists of 14 residues. Germline V gene lookup returns CDR1 LNHDA and CDR2 SQIVND (reference sequence). The CDR3 DNA is TGTGCCAGTAGTACCCGAGCGGGAGGGTATGAGCAGTACTTC. This translates into CASSTRAGGYEQYF.

The rearrangement joins TRBV6-4 to TRBJ1-4; 7 nucleotides agree with TRBD1. The ends lost 6 bases at V and 5 bases at J; junction bases unmatched: 6. Per germline, CDR1 MRHNA and CDR2 SNTAGT. This CDR3 is 14 amino acids long. Here the CDR3 DNA reads TGTGCCAGCAGCGCGACAGGGACCAATGAAAAACTGTTTTTT. This gives the protein CASSATGTNEKLFF.

The chain has TRBV30 and TRBJ1-2; 8 bases match TRBD1. V lost 2 bases and J lost 5; bases outside the gene matches: 4. The length of the CDR3 is 13 residues. Germline assignment: CDR1 GTSNPN and CDR2 SVGIG (reference sequence). DNA of the CDR3: TGTGCCTGGAGTCTGGGACAGGTATATGGCTACACCTTC. Residues: CAWSLGQVYGYTF.

The J gene is TRBJ1-5, the V gene TRBV5-1; D is undetermined. The CDR3 spans 14 residues. The V end was cut by 2 bases, the J end by 6 bases, with 12 bases between. From germline, CDR1 is SGHRS and CDR2 YFSETQ. CDR3 bases: TGCGCCAGCAGCTTCGACCTAAGAGGTCAGCCCCAGCATTTT. Its protein is CASSFDLRGQPQHF.

The chain is built from TRBV4-1 and TRBJ2-1, with 8 bases matching TRBD2. The J segment lost 7 bases and the V segment lost 6 bases, leaving 8 bases of the junction unmatched. Germline lookup yields CDR1 MGHRA and CDR2 YSYEKL. This CDR3 is built from 14 residues. The CDR3 loop reads CASRVVAGLNEQFF. The CDR3 nucleotides are TGCGCCAGCAGGGTGGTAGCGGGATTAAATGAGCAGTTCTTC.

This clone came up a few times. The chain links TRBV2 to TRBJ1-4; 7 bases are a match to TRBD1. The length of the CDR3 is 15 residues. Germline V lookup: CDR1 SNHLY, CDR2 FYNNEI. Trimming cost V 5 bases and J 9 bases; bases outside gene matches: 12. CDR3 DNA sequence: TGTGCCAGCAGTCCAAGGGCGGGACAGCCCAAAAAACTGTTTTTT. It yields the protein CASSPRAGQPKKLFF.

This clone was found a few times. The gene calls are TRBV4-2 and TRBJ2-4; 7 positions match TRBD1. Germline CDR1 is LGHNA and CDR2 is YNFKEQ. J lost 5 bases, V lost 0 bases, and 4 bases had no gene match. The CDR3 loop spans 15 amino acids. Written as DNA, the CDR3 is TGTGCCAGCAGCCAAGATCCCGGGACAGAAAACATTCAGTACTTC. Its translation is CASSQDPGTENIQYF.

The chain employs TRBV30 and TRBJ2-5; TRBD2 might be the D (6 bases). The V and J ends lost 5 bases and 7 bases respectively, with 20 bases between them. Germline V gives CDR1 GTSNPN, CDR2 SVGIG (reference sequence). The CDR3 runs 14 residues. The CDR3 spells CAWGALAPSGTQYF. CDR3 in DNA: TGTGCCTGGGGGGCTCTAGCGCCTTCGGGGACCCAGTACTTC.

In its sample, this clone was seen a few times. This chain joins TRBV14 and TRBJ2-7, with 13 bases aligning to TRBD2. This CDR3 contains 15 residues. Trimming cost V 2 bases and J 7 bases; bases outside gene matches: 5. From germline, CDR1 is SGHDN and CDR2 FVKESK. The CDR3 protein is CASSQSLGLAGEQYF. The DNA for the CDR3 is TGTGCCAGCAGCCAATCTTTGGGACTAGCGGGAGAGCAGTACTTC.

The genes are TRBV28 and TRBJ2-6; D might be TRBD1 (6 bases). Trimming removed 6 bases at V and 3 bases at J, with 12 bases between. Germline V gives CDR1 MDHEN, CDR2 SYDVKM. This CDR3 region has 15 residues. The CDR3 coding sequence is TGTGCCAGCAGGGAGTACAGGGATGGGGCCAACGTCCTGACTTTC. This gives the protein CASREYRDGANVLTF.

This clone was counted only a few times. This chain uses TRBV10-3 with TRBJ2-1; 7 bases match TRBD1. Trimming cost V 6 bases and J 2 bases; bases outside gene matches: 10. Germline loops: CDR1 ENHRY, CDR2 SYGVKD. The CDR3 extends over 16 amino acids. Here the CDR3 reads CAIRPGDRVTYNEQFF. The CDR3 region has the DNA TGTGCCATCAGACCTGGTGACAGGGTCACCTACAATGAGCAGTTCTTC.

Only a few counts were recorded for this clone. The gene calls are TRBV30 and TRBJ1-1; TRBD1 might be the D (6 bases). V gave up 2 bases and J gave up 4 bases, with 11 bases separating them. Germline V gives CDR1 GTSNPN, CDR2 SVGIG (reference sequence). CDR3 length: 13 amino acids. The CDR3 nucleotides read TGTGCCTGGAGTAAACAGGGTGGCACTGAAGCTTTCTTT. Its protein is CAWSKQGGTEAFF.

Only one count was recorded for this clone. V is TRBV4-3 and J is TRBJ2-1; 8 positions match TRBD2. Germline-derived CDR1 and CDR2 are LGHNA and YSLEER. The CDR3 is 15 residues long. The V gene end was trimmed by 2 bases and the J gene end by 6 bases; junction bases not matched to a gene: 6. CDR3: CASSQPGLGGNEQFF. Here the CDR3 DNA reads TGCGCCAGCAGCCAACCGGGACTAGGGGGCAATGAGCAGTTCTTC.